A single sample is the source of the 29 T cell receptor beta chains below, sequenced in a study of vaccination and CD4 T cells after COVID-19. Specified treatment: approximately 11-day PBMC culture with coronavirus spike peptide pools or control peptides (ViraFEST assay). What these receptors recognize is not known. The Oncomine TCR Beta short-read assay was applied to DNA of cultured CD4+ T cells. MiXCR, run by TCRdb on the PCR reads, gives a single entry per CDR3 protein. Of over 15,000 distinct CDR3 sequences listed, 45% to 65% are singletons. Material: CD4+ T cells from blood, cultured in vitro. Receptors originate from a human donor who had recovered from COVID-19.

This clonotype was picked up a small number of times. This rearrangement joins TRBV4-1 to TRBJ1-1; tentatively, D is TRBD1 (6 bases). The germline V gene encodes CDR1 MGHRA and CDR2 YSYEKL. This CDR3 is built from 19 residues. V was pared by 0 bases and J by 0 bases, with 20 bases between. The CDR3 DNA reads TGCGCCAGCAGCCAAGATTCTTTAGCAGGGGCCCGGATGAACACTGAAGCTTTCTTT. The encoded protein is CASSQDSLAGARMNTEAFF.

In this sample, this clonotype turned up once. This chain uses TRBV27 with TRBJ2-5, with 7 bases that match TRBD2. This CDR3 has 13 amino acids. J lost 5 bases, V lost 5 bases, and 5 bases had no gene match. CDR1 MNHEY and CDR2 SMNVEV come from the germline V gene (reference sequence). The CDR3 sequence: CASSRLAAETQYF. CDR3 DNA sequence: TGTGCCAGCAGTCGACTAGCCGCGGAGACCCAGTACTTC.

V and J are TRBV10-3 and TRBJ2-7; TRBD1 or TRBD2 may be the D gene (5 bases each). CDR3 length: 15 residues. V lost 6 bases, J lost 1 base, and 16 bases lay in between. Germline V gene lookup returns CDR1 ENHRY and CDR2 SYGVKD. As DNA, the CDR3 is TGTGCCATCAGCGGGGCGGCAGGGAAGTCCTACGAGCAGTACTTC. Encoded protein: CAISGAAGKSYEQYF.

This clonotype occurred a few times. V is TRBV20-1 and J is TRBJ2-1, with D perhaps TRBD1 (6 bases). V lost 7 bases and J lost 6, with 13 bases in between. CDR1 and CDR2 from the germline V gene are DFQATT and SNEGSKA (reference sequence). This CDR3 is 12 amino acids long. The CDR3, as DNA: TGCAGTGGCGAGGGGGAAACCAATGAGCAGTTCTTC. It yields the protein CSGEGETNEQFF.

This chain uses TRBV12-3 or TRBV12-4 with TRBJ1-6, with TRBD1 identical over 7 bases. The CDR3 spans 19 residues. V lost 3 bases to trimming and J lost 9 bases; unmatched junction nucleotides: 20. CDR3 nucleotides: TGTGCCAGCAGTTTTCGTACAGGGGTGCAATTCGGTAACCTTTCACCCCTCCACTTT. It specifies CASSFRTGVQFGNLSPLHF.

This chain connects TRBV27 to TRBJ2-1; D may be TRBD1 (6 bases). The V end lost 5 bases, the J end lost 2 bases, and 19 bases lay between the germline ends. This CDR3 is built from 17 residues. CDR1 MNHEY and CDR2 SMNVEV come from the germline V gene (reference sequence). The CDR3 nucleotides read TGTGCCAGCAGTCACTCCGGGACAATAGGCCCCTACAATGAGCAGTTCTTC. It yields the protein CASSHSGTIGPYNEQFF.

The rearrangement links TRBV20-1 to TRBJ1-1, with TRBD1 matching 9 bases. The V gene's germline CDR1 is DFQATT and CDR2 SNEGSKA (reference sequence). The length of the CDR3 is 16 residues. The V segment lost 0 bases and the J segment 7 bases; nucleotides outside the gene matches: 12. The CDR3 sequence is CSAREASGQGSGEAFF. The CDR3 nucleotides are TGCAGTGCTAGAGAGGCTTCGGGACAGGGTTCTGGTGAAGCTTTCTTT.

This clonotype was seen more than once but under ten times. CDR3 residues: CASSWTGIQETQYF. DNA for the CDR3: TGTGCCAGCAGCTGGACAGGAATACAAGAGACCCAGTACTTC. The rearrangement uses TRBV7-9 and TRBJ2-5, with TRBD1 matching 7 bases. The germline V gene encodes CDR1 SEHNR and CDR2 FQNEAQ (reference sequence). The CDR3 runs 14 residues. V lost 4 bases to trimming and J lost 2 bases; unmatched junction nucleotides: 4.

The chain couples TRBV30 to TRBJ1-2; D is unclear. V lost 0 bases and J lost 8, with 19 bases in between. The CDR3 loop spans 15 amino acids. The germline CDR1 and CDR2 sequences are GTSNPN and SVGIG (reference sequence). Here the CDR3 reads CAWSVQGTGLQGYTF. The CDR3 region has the DNA TGTGCCTGGAGTGTACAAGGTACGGGCCTGCAGGGCTACACCTTC.

The rearrangement uses TRBV7-2 and TRBJ1-2; D might be TRBD1 (5 bases). The V and J ends lost 1 base and 8 bases respectively, with 17 bases between them. Per germline, CDR1 SGHTA and CDR2 FQGNSA. CDR3 size: 15 residues. The CDR3 region is CASSLGGRDSSGYTF. The CDR3 nucleotides are TGTGCCAGCAGCTTAGGGGGGAGGGACTCCTCCGGCTACACCTTC.

In DNA form, the CDR3 reads TGTGCCAGCAGCTCAACCGACGCCTCTAGCGGGAGGTCTTACAATGAGCAGTTCTTC. It encodes CASSSTDASSGRSYNEQFF. V and J are TRBV7-9 and TRBJ2-1; 11 positions agree with TRBD2. The CDR3 has 19 amino acids. J gave up 4 bases and V 4 bases, and 15 bases lay outside the gene matches. Germline V CDR1 and CDR2: SEHNR, FQNEAQ (reference sequence).

This clonotype was picked up one time. The V gene is TRBV6-5, the J gene TRBJ1-3, with D perhaps matching TRBD1 (6 bases). V lost 2 bases and J 4 bases, leaving 24 bases between the germline ends. Per germline, CDR1 MNHEY and CDR2 SVGAGI. CDR3 length: 19 amino acids. The CDR3 sequence: CASSYIGQGREVSGNTIYF. The CDR3 DNA sequence: TGTGCCAGCAGTTACATAGGGCAGGGGAGGGAAGTGTCGGGAAACACCATATATTTT.

The CDR3 DNA follows: TGTGCCAGCAGCCAACTAGCGGGAGACACCGGGGAGCTGTTTTTT. Amino acid sequence: CASSQLAGDTGELFF. The J gene is TRBJ2-2, the V gene TRBV12-3 or TRBV12-4; 11 nucleotides line up with TRBD2. The CDR3 runs to 15 residues. The V gene end was trimmed by 6 bases and the J gene end by 3 bases; junction bases not matched to a gene: 3.

The rearrangement uses TRBV11-2 and TRBJ2-3; D is unclear. This CDR3 contains 14 residues. Trimming removed 5 bases at V and 2 bases at J, with 11 bases between. CDR1 and CDR2 from the germline V gene are SGHAT and FQNNGV. CDR3 protein: CASSPTLDTDTQYF. The CDR3 DNA reads as TGTGCCAGCAGCCCGACCCTAGACACAGATACGCAGTATTTT.

The chain recombines TRBV7-3 with TRBJ2-2; D is possibly TRBD2 (6 bases). The CDR3 has 16 amino acids. The ends were cut back, 2 bases at V and 2 bases at J, with 12 bases in the middle. Germline CDR1 SGHTA, CDR2 FQGTGA. The CDR3 is CASSLSGTPNTGELFF. Written as DNA, the CDR3 is TGTGCCAGCAGCTTATCCGGGACTCCTAACACCGGGGAGCTGTTTTTT.

This clonotype turned up a few times. The chain recombines TRBV6-5 with TRBJ2-7; D is unresolved. The germline V gene has CDR1 MNHEY and CDR2 SVGAGI. V was pared by 2 bases and J by 2 bases, with 16 bases between. The CDR3 has 16 amino acids. The CDR3 DNA is TGTGCCAGCAGTTACCGCCCTGGTCAGTCCACCTACGAGCAGTACTTC. It is translated as CASSYRPGQSTYEQYF.

The genes are TRBV20-1 and TRBJ2-5; the D gene is possibly TRBD1 (6 bases). Germline CDR1 and CDR2: DFQATT and SNEGSKA (reference sequence). Between the trimmed V and J ends, which lost 6 bases and 5 bases, there was a span of 19 bases. This CDR3 spans 14 amino acids. For the CDR3, the DNA is TGCAGTGCCAGGTTGTTCAGGGGCGCTGAGACCCAGTACTTC. Encoded protein: CSARLFRGAETQYF.

The J gene is TRBJ2-1, the V gene TRBV20-1; D is unresolved. Deletions cut 2 bases from V and 9 bases from J, with 23 bases between. This CDR3 has 16 amino acids. Germline values: CDR1 DFQATT, CDR2 SNEGSKA (reference sequence). The CDR3 protein is CSARSVWSQSFREQFF. The CDR3 DNA follows: TGCAGTGCTAGAAGTGTGTGGAGCCAATCTTTTCGTGAGCAGTTCTTC.

This chain joins TRBV28 and TRBJ2-7, with a tentative D call TRBD2 (7 bases). V gave up 5 bases and J gave up 0 bases, with 20 bases separating them. The CDR3 covers 17 residues. Germline V gives CDR1 MDHEN, CDR2 SYDVKM. The DNA of the CDR3 is TGTGCCAGCAGTCCCGTGAGGCGGGGGCCAAGCTCCTACGAGCAGTACTTC. This codes for CASSPVRRGPSSYEQYF.

The rearrangement links TRBV10-3 to TRBJ1-1; 7 nucleotides agree with TRBD1. CDR1 ENHRY and CDR2 SYGVKD come from the germline V gene. Trimming took 0 bases from V and 4 from J; bases not matched to a gene: 2. This CDR3 is built from 14 residues. CDR3 coding DNA: TGTGCCATCAGTGAGTCGCCAGGGGGCACTGAAGCTTTCTTT. It translates to CAISESPGGTEAFF.

This clonotype was recorded a few times. V and J are TRBV19 and TRBJ1-5; D is unresolved. The CDR3 is 15 residues long. Germline CDR1 and CDR2: LNHDA and SQIVND (reference sequence). V gave up 6 bases and J gave up 1 base, with 13 bases separating them. The CDR3 DNA sequence: TGTGCCAGTAGCCGACAAGGTATGAGCAATCAGCCCCAGCATTTT. The encoded protein is CASSRQGMSNQPQHF.

V gene TRBV21-1 combines with J gene TRBJ2-3; the tabulated D call, TRBD2, remains unverified against the DNA. TRBV21-1 is a pseudogene locus. The length of the CDR3 is 16 residues. The CDR3: CASSNGSSGSRYTQYF. The CDR3 DNA reads as TGTGCCAGCAGCAACGGATCTAGCGGGAGTAGGTATACGCAGTATTTT.

This chain uses TRBV30 with TRBJ1-4; TRBD1 matches at 7 bases. Unmatched junction bases numbered 5, after V lost 1 base and J lost 12 bases. Per the germline V gene, CDR1 is GTSNPN and CDR2 is SVGIG (reference sequence). The CDR3 is 12 residues long. CDR3 nucleotides: TGTGCCTGGAGTGGACAGGGAAGGGAACTGTTTTTT. It is translated as CAWSGQGRELFF.

This clonotype was seen only once. The chain is built from TRBV28 and TRBJ1-2; D is uncertain. CDR3 length: 12 residues. Germline V CDR1 and CDR2: MDHEN, SYDVKM. Trimming removed 4 bases from V and 4 bases from J, with 7 bases in between. Written as DNA, the CDR3 is TGTGCCAGCAGTTCAGGCAGCTATGGCTACACCTTC. It translates to CASSSGSYGYTF.

The V and J genes are TRBV28 and TRBJ1-2; D uncertain. This CDR3 spans 13 amino acids. Germline values: CDR1 MDHEN, CDR2 SYDVKM. Between the trimmed V and J ends, which lost 2 bases and 2 bases, there was a span of 6 bases. This CDR3 reads CASSLGQNYGYTF. In nucleotides, the CDR3 is TGTGCCAGCAGTTTAGGTCAGAACTATGGCTACACCTTC.

In this sample, this clonotype turned up a few times. The CDR3 DNA sequence: TGTGCCAGTAGTATAGTTGGAGCCATGGCCGGAAACACCATATATTTT. Translated: CASSIVGAMAGNTIYF. This chain uses TRBV19 with TRBJ1-3; no definite D call. The CDR3 totals 16 residues. V was cut by 1 base and J by 4 bases, with 14 bases left in between. Germline CDR1 and CDR2: LNHDA and SQIVND (reference sequence).

The chain joins TRBV4-1 to TRBJ1-4; no clear D. Deletions cut 1 base from V and 8 bases from J, with 11 bases between. The germline V gene encodes CDR1 MGHRA and CDR2 YSYEKL. CDR3 length: 14 residues. The DNA of the CDR3 is TGCGCCAGCAGCCAAGGAGTCGGATTCGAAAAACTGTTTTTT. Residues: CASSQGVGFEKLFF.

A single count supports this clonotype. The V gene is TRBV30, the J gene TRBJ1-3; D is ambiguous. V lost 3 bases and J 3 bases, leaving 9 bases between the germline ends. Germline V gene sequence: CDR1 GTSNPN, CDR2 SVGIG (reference sequence). The CDR3 consists of 13 residues. The CDR3 coding sequence is TGTGCCTGGAGGGGAGCAAATGGAAACACCATATATTTT. Its protein product is CAWRGANGNTIYF.

This clonotype has only one observation. V and J are TRBV7-2 and TRBJ2-1; 8 nucleotides match TRBD2. V shed 7 bases and J 7 bases; nucleotides not matched to a gene: 12. There are 15 residues in the CDR3. The germline CDR1 and CDR2 sequences are SGHTA and FQGNSA. The CDR3 reads CASKRREDLKNEQFF. The DNA for the CDR3 is TGTGCCAGCAAGAGGCGGGAGGACCTAAAAAATGAGCAGTTCTTC.